Shown below are 30 T cell receptor beta chains from a single sample sequenced in a study of blood T cell repertoires in COVID-19. Measured with immunoSEQ multiplex PCR; TCRdb has only the in-frame clones, and not every one. Here the sample spans 140,000 to 150,000 clones, 87% being singletons. The sequenced material came from PBMCs or T cells enriched from blood (not recorded which). The receptors stem from a woman in her 40s who had been exposed to COVID-19.

This clone was counted a few times. The chain joins TRBV2 to TRBJ1-2, with D tentatively TRBD1 (5 bases). This CDR3 spans 13 amino acids. The ends were cut back, 6 bases at V and 3 bases at J, with 11 bases in the middle. CDR1 is SNHLY and CDR2 is FYNNEI in the germline V gene. The CDR3 protein is CASRFLTDYGYTF. The CDR3 DNA sequence: TGTGCCAGCAGATTCTTGACAGACTATGGCTACACCTTC.

V gene TRBV7-2 combines with J gene TRBJ1-3; TRBD1 aligns across 8 bases. V shed 1 base and J 7 bases; nucleotides not matched to a gene: 3. This CDR3 has 14 residues. Per the germline V gene, CDR1 is SGHTA and CDR2 is FQGNSA. The DNA of the CDR3 is TGTGCCAGCAGCTTAGACAGGGGGAGGAACACCATATATTTT. As protein: CASSLDRGRNTIYF.

The chain recombines TRBV7-9 with TRBJ1-2; D is ambiguous. The CDR3 is made up of 13 amino acids. The germline V gene has CDR1 SEHNR and CDR2 FQNEAQ (reference sequence). The V gene lost 5 bases and the J gene lost 4 bases, with 11 bases spanning the gap. The CDR3 DNA sequence: TGTGCCAGCAGCCCGGGAAGCGGCTATGGCTACACCTTC. It codes for CASSPGSGYGYTF.

This chain links TRBV23-1 with TRBJ1-1; D not resolved. TRBV23-1 belongs to the ORF category, with a function that is uncertain. The V end was cut by 9 bases, the J end by 0 bases, with 11 bases between. The CDR3 has 13 residues. The CDR3 DNA sequence: TGCGCCAGTCAACATGTCATGAACACTGAAGCTTTCTTT. Its translation is CASQHVMNTEAFF.

The chain employs TRBV5-1 and TRBJ2-7, with D hard to call. Germline-derived CDR1 and CDR2 are SGHRS and YFSETQ. The CDR3 extends over 16 amino acids. The V end lost 1 base, the J end lost 9 bases, and 23 bases lay between the germline ends. The CDR3 nucleotides read TGCGCCAGCAGCTTGTCTGTTGCCCGCGACGCAACGGGGCAGTACTTC. This translates into CASSLSVARDATGQYF. Filled out from reference TRBV5-1 and TRBJ2-7, the complete variable domain reads KAGVTQTPRYLIKTRGQQVTLSCSPISGHRSVSWYQQTPGQGLQFLFEYFSETQRNKGNFPGRFSGRQFSNSRSEMNVSTLELGDSALYLCASSLSVARDATGQYFGPGTRLTVT.

This clone occurred once. This sequence joins TRBV4-1 and TRBJ2-3, with 7 bases matching TRBD1. J gave up 2 bases and V 0 bases, and 8 bases lay outside the gene matches. Germline values: CDR1 MGHRA, CDR2 YSYEKL. CDR3 length: 17 amino acids. CDR3 loop: CASSQDPRGQITDTQYF. The DNA of the CDR3 is TGCGCCAGCAGCCAAGATCCCCGGGGACAGATCACAGATACGCAGTATTTT.

This rearrangement joins TRBV27 to TRBJ1-1; TRBD1 might be the D (6 bases). Trimming pared 2 bases from V and 4 bases from J, leaving 11 bases between. Germline lookup yields CDR1 MNHEY and CDR2 SMNVEV (reference sequence). This CDR3 has 14 residues. CDR3 amino acids: CASSLGGSGTEAFF. The CDR3 DNA follows: TGTGCCAGCAGTTTAGGGGGCTCTGGCACTGAAGCTTTCTTT.

The rearrangement uses TRBV25-1 and TRBJ1-5; D perhaps matches TRBD1 (6 bases). The CDR3 covers 14 residues. Trimming took off 3 bases at V and 7 bases at J, with 13 bases between the two ends. Per the germline V gene, CDR1 is MGHDK and CDR2 is SYGVNS. The CDR3 sequence is CASSENRVGQPQHF. In DNA, the CDR3 is TGTGCCAGCAGTGAGAACAGGGTTGGGCAGCCCCAGCATTTT.

In this sample, this clone turned up once. The chain recombines TRBV2 with TRBJ2-3; no definite D call. The CDR3 is 10 amino acids. The V and J ends lost 9 bases and 10 bases respectively, with 11 bases between them. Germline CDR1 is SNHLY and CDR2 is FYNNEI. In DNA form, the CDR3 reads TGTGCCAGTTTGTGGCAGGCGCAGTATTTT. It encodes CASLWQAQYF.

This chain joins TRBV27 and TRBJ1-5, with TRBD1 matching 7 bases. Germline trimming cut 3 bases from V and 4 bases from J; bases unmatched to any gene: 6. This CDR3 has 15 residues. Per germline, CDR1 MNHEY and CDR2 SMNVEV (reference sequence). Here the CDR3 reads CASSFQGQLNQPQHF. The DNA of the CDR3 is TGTGCCAGCAGTTTCCAGGGACAGCTAAATCAGCCCCAGCATTTT.

V gene TRBV4-2 combines with J gene TRBJ2-5; maybe TRBD1 (5 bases). Trimming removed 1 base from V and 3 bases from J, with 9 bases in between. The CDR3 totals 14 residues. The germline V gene encodes CDR1 LGHNA and CDR2 YNFKEQ. The CDR3 nucleotides read TGTGCCAGCAGCCAAGGTCAGGGTAAAGAGACCCAGTACTTC. Its protein product is CASSQGQGKETQYF.

The chain carries TRBV20-1 and TRBJ2-5; 9 nucleotides match TRBD2. Germline assignment: CDR1 DFQATT and CDR2 SNEGSKA (reference sequence). The CDR3 has 15 residues. V was pared by 3 bases and J by 2 bases, with 7 bases of the junction left unmatched. The CDR3 loop reads CSASQPSGVQETQYF. The CDR3 DNA sequence: TGCAGTGCTAGTCAGCCTAGCGGGGTACAAGAGACCCAGTACTTC.

V and J are TRBV5-4 and TRBJ2-6; D is perhaps TRBD1 (6 bases). CDR3 length equals 15 residues. The V and J ends lost 4 bases and 2 bases respectively, with 10 bases between them. Per germline, CDR1 SGHNT and CDR2 YYREEE (reference sequence). CDR3: CASSLTGTGANVLTF. For the CDR3, the DNA is TGTGCCAGCAGCCTAACAGGGACTGGGGCCAACGTCCTGACTTTC.

The CDR3 protein is CASRPPGQGVEKLFF. The CDR3 DNA reads TGTGCCAGCAGACCACCGGGACAGGGGGTGGAAAAACTGTTTTTT. This chain joins TRBV28 and TRBJ1-4; 11 bases agree with TRBD1. J was trimmed by 8 bases and V by 6 bases; bases with no gene match: 8. This CDR3 region has 15 residues. The germline gives CDR1 MDHEN, CDR2 SYDVKM.

The rearrangement links TRBV19 to TRBJ2-3; 7 nucleotides line up with TRBD2. V shed 3 bases, J shed 6 bases, and the junction held 0 bases outside the gene matches. The CDR3 spans 12 residues. Germline CDR1 reads LNHDA; CDR2 reads SQIVND (reference sequence). CDR3 amino acids: CASSIGGDTQYF. CDR3 DNA sequence: TGTGCCAGTAGTATCGGGGGGGATACGCAGTATTTT.

This sequence joins TRBV9 and TRBJ2-1; TRBD2 aligns across 9 bases. Germline V gene data show CDR1 as SGDLS and CDR2 as YYNGEE. The CDR3 runs to 16 residues. Losses at the gene ends were 2 bases for V and 8 bases for J; bases not matched to a gene: 11. CDR3 loop: CASSVPGTSSFDEQFF. The CDR3 nucleotides are TGTGCCAGCAGCGTCCCCGGGACTAGCTCATTCGATGAGCAGTTCTTC.

This chain joins TRBV10-3 and TRBJ2-2, with 14 bases matching TRBD2. Per the germline V gene, CDR1 is ENHRY and CDR2 is SYGVKD. V lost 4 bases and J lost 6; bases outside the gene matches: 7. The length of the CDR3 is 17 residues. This CDR3 is CAISVGTSGRGPGELFF. The CDR3 DNA is TGTGCCATCAGTGTCGGGACTAGCGGGAGAGGGCCCGGGGAGCTGTTTTTT.

The gene calls are TRBV3-1 (or the pseudogene TRBV3-2) and TRBJ1-2; D uncertain. In germline, CDR1 is LGHDT, CDR2 YNNKEL (reference sequence). The ends were cut back, 1 base at V and 13 bases at J, with 16 bases in the middle. This CDR3 is built from 13 residues. CDR3 nucleotides: TGTGCCAGCAGCCAAGGACGGACGGGCGCGGGCACCTTC. Amino acids: CASSQGRTGAGTF.

V usage is TRBV27 and J usage is TRBJ1-3; D gene uncertain. Deletions cut 2 bases from V and 1 base from J, with 6 bases between. Germline assignment: CDR1 MNHEY and CDR2 SMNVEV (reference sequence). The CDR3 is made up of 14 amino acids. The CDR3 coding sequence is TGTGCCAGCAGTTTAATGGCATCTGGAAACACCATATATTTT. This translates into CASSLMASGNTIYF.

The chain uses TRBV6-2 or TRBV6-3 and TRBJ1-1, with TRBD1 matching over 8 bases. V dropped 5 bases and J dropped 12; count of bases not matched to a gene: 11. This CDR3 spans 13 amino acids. Germline V gene data show CDR1 as MNHEY and CDR2 as SVGEGT. This CDR3 is CASSAGTGYSTFF. CDR3 nucleotide sequence: TGTGCCAGCAGTGCAGGGACAGGCTATTCGACTTTCTTT.

The V and J genes are TRBV20-1 and TRBJ2-7, with TRBD1 matching 7 bases. There are 15 residues in the CDR3. Germline CDR1 is DFQATT and CDR2 is SNEGSKA (reference sequence). V trimming: 3 bases; J trimming: 2 bases; junction bases outside the gene matches: 10. CDR3 bases: TGCAGTGCTAGTGATCCCGGGACAGAAGCCTACGAGCAGTACTTC. Residues: CSASDPGTEAYEQYF.

The rearrangement joins TRBV6-5 to TRBJ2-2, with 10 bases aligning to TRBD1. The CDR3 sequence is 14 residues long. CDR1 and CDR2 (germline): MNHEY, SVGAGI. V trimming: 6 bases; J trimming: 5 bases; junction bases outside the gene matches: 3. The CDR3 nucleotides are TGTGCCAGCAGCCGGACAGGGGGAACCGGGGAGCTGTTTTTT. It codes for CASSRTGGTGELFF.

The V call is TRBV25-1, the J call TRBJ1-5; 9 nucleotides agree with TRBD1. This CDR3 is built from 15 residues. Germline trimming cut 6 bases from V and 3 bases from J; bases unmatched to any gene: 6. CDR1 and CDR2 (germline): MGHDK, SYGVNS. Here the CDR3 reads CASSQGQGLNQPQHF. The CDR3 DNA follows: TGTGCCAGCAGCCAGGGACAGGGCCTCAATCAGCCCCAGCATTTT.

V gene TRBV28 combines with J gene TRBJ1-4; 8 positions match TRBD1. J was trimmed by 10 bases and V by 5 bases; bases with no gene match: 9. Germline CDR1 and CDR2: MDHEN and SYDVKM. The CDR3 is 14 amino acids. The CDR3 DNA follows: TGTGCCAGCAGTCCGACAGGGGTCTCGGCAAAACTGTTTTTT. This sequence encodes CASSPTGVSAKLFF.

This chain links TRBV10-3 with TRBJ2-7; D is perhaps TRBD1 (5 bases). Germline loops: CDR1 ENHRY, CDR2 SYGVKD. V lost 2 bases and J 1 base, leaving 12 bases between the germline ends. The CDR3 is made up of 15 amino acids. The CDR3: CAISEGQGHSYEQYF. The CDR3 DNA follows: TGTGCCATCAGTGAGGGGCAGGGCCATTCCTACGAGCAGTACTTC.

This chain joins TRBV6-5 and TRBJ1-3, with D unclear. The CDR3 sequence is 11 residues long. Germline CDR1 is MNHEY and CDR2 is SVGAGI. V shed 7 bases and J shed 7 bases, with 8 bases lying between them. CDR3 coding DNA: TGTGCCAGCACGTCGGGGAACACCATATATTTT. Translating it yields CASTSGNTIYF.

This chain joins TRBV7-3 and TRBJ2-5, with TRBD1 matching over 7 bases. The CDR3 totals 14 residues. Germline V gene sequence: CDR1 SGHTA, CDR2 FQGTGA. Trimming at V came to 5 bases and at J to 1 base, leaving 4 bases not matched to a gene. CDR3 region: CASSPTGVQETQYF. CDR3 sequence (DNA): TGTGCCAGCAGCCCTACAGGGGTCCAAGAGACCCAGTACTTC. Full variable domain (outside the CDR3, taken from reference TRBV7-3 and TRBJ2-5): GAGVSQTPSNKVTEKGKYVELRCDPISGHTALYWYRQSLGQGPEFLIYFQGTGAADDSGLPNDRFFAVRPEGSVSTLKIQRTERGDSAVYLCASSPTGVQETQYFGPGTRLLVL.

The gene calls are TRBV4-3 and TRBJ1-2, with TRBD1 matching 7 bases. After removal of 0 bases from V and 4 bases from J, the junction contained 5 bases not matched to a gene. The length of the CDR3 is 15 residues. CDR1 and CDR2 from the germline V gene are LGHNA and YSLEER. The CDR3 sequence: CASSQDIGTAYGYTF. The CDR3 DNA follows: TGCGCCAGCAGCCAAGATATTGGGACAGCCTATGGCTACACCTTC.

The chain joins TRBV7-9 to TRBJ2-3; 7 positions agree with TRBD1. This CDR3 comprises 12 residues. CDR1 and CDR2 from the germline V gene are SEHNR and FQNEAQ (reference sequence). After removal of 5 bases from V and 6 bases from J, the junction contained 2 bases not matched to a gene. CDR3: CASSLQGDTQYF. CDR3 DNA: TGTGCCAGCAGCCTACAGGGGGATACGCAGTATTTT.

The chain combines TRBV27 with TRBJ2-5; 11 bases are a match to TRBD2. This CDR3 contains 16 residues. Germline CDR1 and CDR2: MNHEY and SMNVEV (reference sequence). With V trimmed by 2 bases and J by 4 bases, 6 bases remained unmatched. In nucleotides, the CDR3 is TGTGCCAGCAGTTTAAAGCGGCTAGCGGGAGGAGAGACCCAGTACTTC. It encodes CASSLKRLAGGETQYF.